Listed here are 5 T cell receptor beta chains from one sample, sequenced in a study of beta chain features in type 1 diabetes (dated by TCRdb to 2016 to 2019). The paper's findings and limits, for the study overall: Type 1 diabetes patients showed a moderate but significant shortening of TCRB CDR3 length in all four CD4+ subsets.

Receptor libraries were prepared by the immunoSEQ multiplex PCR assay. The High Capacity cDNA Reverse Transcription Kit was used to reverse transcribe all of the isolated RNA, meaning that expressed TCRB transcripts were what got sequenced. Here the immuneACCESS table is served through TCRdb, limited to in-frame sequences with V and J called. Missing clones are a known gap in these copies; in checked studies unresolved V genes cover under half, and the rest lacks a known reason. The sample profile shows fewer than 200,000 clones; over 9% of them were found once. The ten largest clones add up to less than 0.5% of the sample. Which antigens these TCRs recognize remains unknown. Source material: central memory CD4+ T cells from blood. The source of these receptors is a young man with type 1 diabetes.

This clone was counted a few times. The V call is TRBV7-2, the J call TRBJ2-1; 11 bases agree with TRBD2. V lost 3 bases and J lost 5; bases outside the gene matches: 0. CDR1 is SGHTA, CDR2 FQGNSA, per germline. This CDR3 comprises 14 residues. The chain's CDR3 is CASSFSGRDNEQFF. CDR3 bases: TGTGCCAGCAGCTTTAGCGGGAGGGACAATGAGCAGTTCTTC.

The table lists this clone with a few counts. The CDR3: CASSRLAGDYNEQFF. Written as DNA, the CDR3 is TGCGCCAGCAGCCGTTTAGCGGGCGATTACAATGAGCAGTTCTTC. V is TRBV5-1 and J is TRBJ2-1; TRBD2 aligns across 7 bases. The CDR3 totals 15 residues. With V trimmed by 4 bases and J by 4 bases, 8 bases remained unmatched. Germline V CDR1 and CDR2: SGHRS, YFSETQ.

V is TRBV30 and J is TRBJ2-1, with 10 bases fitting TRBD2. Losses at the gene ends were 4 bases for V and 7 bases for J; bases not matched to a gene: 19. Germline V gene data show CDR1 as GTSNPN and CDR2 as SVGIG (reference sequence). This CDR3 is 18 amino acids long. CDR3 protein: CAWTSHAWTSGLGNEQFF. In DNA form, the CDR3 reads TGTGCCTGGACATCCCACGCTTGGACTAGCGGTCTAGGGAATGAGCAGTTCTTC.

This clone was seen more than once but under ten times. The V gene is TRBV6-5, the J gene TRBJ2-7, with TRBD2 as a possible D gene (6 bases). Deletions cut 4 bases from V and 0 bases from J, with 10 bases between. Germline V gene sequence: CDR1 MNHEY, CDR2 SVGAGI. The CDR3 is made up of 14 amino acids. The CDR3 coding sequence is TGTGCCAGCAGTTCTCCGGGACTCTCCTACGAGCAGTACTTC. This encodes CASSSPGLSYEQYF.

This sequence joins TRBV15 and TRBJ2-5, with D possibly being TRBD1 (6 bases). V lost 4 bases and J lost 4, with 16 bases in between. Germline-derived CDR1 and CDR2 are LNHNV and YYDKDF (reference sequence). This CDR3 contains 15 residues. CDR3 nucleotides: TGTGCCACCAGCACGAACAGGGCGGATGGAGAGACCCAGTACTTC. It is translated as CATSTNRADGETQYF. Variable domain in full (rest from reference TRBV15 and TRBJ2-5): DAMVIQNPRYQVTQFGKPVTLSCSQTLNHNVMYWYQQKSSQAPKLLFHYYDKDFNNEADTPDNFQSRRPNTSFCFLDIRSPGLGDTAMYLCATSTNRADGETQYFGPGTRLLVL.